This T cell receptor beta chain emerged from a study of graft-versus-host responses after intestinal transplantation. Across the whole study: Recipients across the board were started on anti-thymocyte globulin induction, then kept on tacrolimus and steroids for around 3 years. Overall study findings and caveats: The recipient marrow held GvH clones, and some of them showed up first in ileum or blood. In patients with graft-donor T cell macrochimerism, allograft graft-versus-host to host-versus-graft clonal ratios were high. Early after transplant, HvG declines were associated with peak levels of circulating GvH clones.

This CDR3 is built from 12 residues. V gave up 0 bases and J gave up 4 bases, with 4 bases separating them. In germline, CDR1 is SGHNT, CDR2 YYREEE (reference sequence). Profiled with immunoSEQ multiplex PCR; TCRdb holds only in-frame clones, not every one. The repertoire holds more than 12,000 clones, with around 67% as singletons. Worth noting for this clone: Its antigen is not identified.

To release intraepithelial and lamina propria lymphocytes, the graft tissue was processed. Sequenced here: ileum tissue, sampled around 640 days after intestinal transplantation. The V gene is TRBV5-4, the J gene TRBJ2-5; no reliable D call. The receptor's source is a human patient who received an intestinal transplant, so some T cells may come from the graft donor. The CDR3 is CASSLDLETQYF. As DNA, the CDR3 is TGTGCCAGCAGCTTGGACTTAGAGACCCAGTACTTC.